A selection of T cell receptor beta chains follows, all from one sample in a study of cytomegalovirus exposure and HLA in healthy donors. The data were produced by immunoSEQ multiplex PCR, yet TCRdb's version contains in-frame clones alone and is incomplete. The sample includes over 200,000 clones, more than 75% of them seen just once. The sequenced sample was PBMCs. These receptors came from a male donor in good health and CMV-seronegative. Each CDR3 is given with its conserved first and last residue. A D gene is named only where the DNA matches it firmly. The listing skips clone size in some rows; elsewhere it reads once, few, many or a size class.

V,J,size,D,CDR3,DNA
TRBV29-1,TRBJ2-1,-,TRBD2,CSVEVGLAGLNEQFF,TGCAGCGTTGAAGTCGGGCTAGCGGGGCTCAATGAGCAGTTCTTC
TRBV19,TRBJ1-2,-,TRBD1,CASSYPDRVRGYTF,TGTGCCAGTAGTTACCCGGACAGGGTTCGCGGCTACACCTTC
TRBV6-4,TRBJ2-1,-,TRBD2,CASSRGTSGINEQFF,TGTGCCAGCAGTCGCGGGACTAGCGGGATCAATGAGCAGTTCTTC
TRBV10-3,TRBJ1-1,few,-,CAISESGGAVAEAFF,TGTGCCATCAGTGAGTCTGGGGGGGCGGTCGCTGAAGCTTTCTTT
TRBV6-1,TRBJ2-4,-,TRBD2,CASRGTSDKNIQYF,TGTGCCAGCAGAGGGACTAGCGACAAAAACATTCAGTACTTC
TRBV10-1,TRBJ2-2,-,TRBD1,CASSERGQGAGELFF,TGCGCCAGCAGTGAGCGGGGACAGGGGGCCGGGGAGCTGTTTTTT
TRBV5-1,TRBJ2-7,-,TRBD1,CASSLVGQGTYEQYF,TGCGCCAGCAGCTTGGTGGGACAGGGGACCTACGAGCAGTACTTC
TRBV7-6,TRBJ2-3,-,TRBD2,CASSPGTSGGDTQYF,TGTGCCAGCAGCCCCGGGACTAGCGGGGGGGATACGCAGTATTTT
TRBV5-4,TRBJ2-1,-,TRBD2,CASTLTSGKQSSYNEQFF,TGTGCCAGCACCCTGACTAGCGGGAAACAGAGCTCCTACAATGAGCAGTTCTTC
TRBV18,TRBJ2-1,once,TRBD1,CASSPPSGDRGYNEQFF,TGTGCCAGCTCACCACCGTCGGGAGACAGGGGCTACAATGAGCAGTTCTTC
TRBV5-1,TRBJ2-1,once,TRBD2,CASTRTRSGRANEQFF,TGCGCCAGCACCCGGACCCGTAGCGGGAGAGCCAATGAGCAGTTCTTC
TRBV29-1,TRBJ2-1,once,-,CSVGGTSVNNEQFF,TGCAGCGTTGGAGGGACATCCGTCAACAATGAGCAGTTCTTC
TRBV29-1,TRBJ2-2,-,TRBD1,CSVDRDSVTGELFF,TGCAGCGTCGACAGGGATTCCGTCACCGGGGAGCTGTTTTTT
TRBV6-6,TRBJ1-3,few,-,CASSYSQDFGNTIYF,TGTGCCAGCAGTTACTCTCAGGACTTTGGAAACACCATATATTTT
TRBV2,TRBJ1-5,-,-,CASSAGTNQPQHF,TGTGCCAGCAGTGCAGGTACCAATCAGCCCCAGCATTTT
TRBV18,TRBJ1-1,-,-,CASSPSGVNTEAFF,TGTGCCAGCTCACCATCGGGGGTTAACACTGAAGCTTTCTTT
TRBV2,TRBJ1-3,-,-,CASSESGFSGNTIYF,TGTGCCAGCAGTGAATCGGGGTTCTCTGGAAACACCATATATTTT
TRBV6-1,TRBJ2-7,-,-,CASTRNYNSYEQYF,TGTGCCAGCACCCGTAACTATAACTCCTACGAGCAGTACTTC
TRBV28,TRBJ2-5,-,TRBD2,CASTPGSGRNRETQYF,TGTGCCAGCACACCCGGTAGCGGGAGAAATCGAGAGACCCAGTACTTC
TRBV6-1,TRBJ1-1,-,TRBD1,CASSEGTGNTEAFF,TGTGCCAGCAGTGAAGGGACAGGGAACACTGAAGCTTTCTTT
TRBV28,TRBJ2-1,-,TRBD2,CASSLLAGGGHEQFF,TGTGCCAGCAGTTTATTAGCGGGAGGAGGCCATGAGCAGTTCTTC
TRBV30,TRBJ1-2,-,-,CAWRQGRGYTF,TGTGCCTGGAGACAGGGCCGGGGCTACACCTTC
TRBV7-9,TRBJ1-5,-,-,CASSLGVGGSNQPQHF,TGTGCCAGCAGCTTAGGGGTGGGAGGGAGCAATCAGCCCCAGCATTTT
TRBV5-4,TRBJ2-5,once,TRBD1,CASRHGTEETQYF,TGTGCCAGCAGGCACGGGACAGAAGAGACCCAGTACTTC
TRBV18,TRBJ1-1,few,-,CASSPGEYNTEAFF,TGTGCCAGCTCACCGGGAGAGTATAACACTGAAGCTTTCTTT
TRBV6-5,TRBJ2-1,-,TRBD2,CASSYTSGRVDEQFF,TGTGCCAGCAGTTACACCAGCGGGAGGGTCGATGAGCAGTTCTTC
TRBV7-9,TRBJ2-7,few,-,CASSLERPSSYEQYF,TGTGCCAGCAGCTTAGAGCGACCCAGCTCCTACGAGCAGTACTTC
TRBV6-6,TRBJ1-1,-,TRBD1,CASSLPTGLNTEAFF,TGTGCCAGCAGTTTACCGACAGGGCTGAACACTGAAGCTTTCTTT
TRBV7-9,TRBJ1-1,-,-,CASSRVPGNTEAFF,TGTGCCAGCAGCCGTGTCCCAGGGAACACTGAAGCTTTCTTT
TRBV5-4,TRBJ2-7,-,TRBD2,CASSWSGTSLYEQYF,TGTGCCAGCAGCTGGAGCGGGACTAGCCTTTACGAGCAGTACTTC
TRBV6-1,TRBJ1-2,few,-,CASSGGGRTGYDYGYTF,TGTGCCAGCAGTGGGGGGGGCAGGACCGGGTACGACTATGGCTACACCTTC
TRBV6-1,TRBJ1-2,-,TRBD1,CASRLQGAAGYTF,TGTGCCAGCAGATTACAGGGGGCGGCTGGCTACACCTTC
TRBV2,TRBJ1-2,-,-,CASSDYQGGYGYTF,TGTGCCAGCAGTGATTATCAAGGCGGCTATGGCTACACCTTC
TRBV28,TRBJ1-1,-,-,CASTLRGLNTEAFF,TGTGCCAGCACCCTTCGCGGCTTGAACACTGAAGCTTTCTTT
TRBV7-6,TRBJ2-7,-,TRBD1,CASSLDRGAGHEQYF,TGTGCCAGCAGCCTCGACAGGGGAGCGGGTCACGAGCAGTACTTC
TRBV27,TRBJ2-1,-,TRBD2,CASSFLASGTDYEQFF,TGTGCCAGCAGTTTTTTGGCTAGCGGGACCGATTATGAGCAGTTCTTC
TRBV5-4,TRBJ2-7,few,-,CASSLAGAVTSYEQYF,TGTGCCAGCAGCTTGGCCGGAGCGGTGACCTCCTACGAGCAGTACTTC
TRBV2,TRBJ2-7,-,-,CASSVLGGGYEQYF,TGTGCCAGCAGTGTCTTGGGAGGCGGATACGAGCAGTACTTC
TRBV9,TRBJ2-1,-,TRBD2,CASSVGGGVYNEQFF,TGTGCCAGCAGCGTGGGGGGAGGGGTCTACAATGAGCAGTTCTTC
TRBV28,TRBJ2-7,-,TRBD1,CASRIQGVGDEQYF,TGTGCCAGCAGGATCCAGGGGGTAGGGGACGAGCAGTACTTC
TRBV2,TRBJ2-2,-,TRBD2,CASSEGRGRGTGELFF,TGTGCCAGCAGTGAAGGGCGGGGGAGAGGGACCGGGGAGCTGTTTTTT
TRBV7-9,TRBJ2-1,-,TRBD2,CSSSLGALAGRGNEQFF,TGTTCCAGCAGCTTAGGTGCGCTAGCGGGACGCGGCAATGAGCAGTTCTTC
TRBV2,TRBJ2-1,few,TRBD2,CASSEADSGTARYEQFF,TGTGCCAGCAGTGAAGCTGATAGCGGGACCGCCAGGTATGAGCAGTTCTTC
TRBV6-5,TRBJ1-3,-,TRBD1,CASSWTGGNTIYF,TGTGCCAGCAGTTGGACAGGTGGAAACACCATATATTTT
TRBV29-1,TRBJ2-7,-,TRBD1,CSGTPTGGAEQYF,TGCAGCGGGACCCCTACAGGGGGCGCCGAGCAGTACTTC
TRBV9,TRBJ1-3,-,-,CASHYLRAENTIYF,TGTGCCAGCCATTACCTCCGCGCTGAGAACACCATATATTTT
TRBV29-1,TRBJ2-5,-,-,CSVEQKTGSSRGETQYF,TGCAGCGTTGAACAGAAAACAGGGAGCTCCCGGGGAGAGACCCAGTACTTC
TRBV7-9,TRBJ2-3,-,TRBD2,CASSLGLAGGRTGDTQYF,TGTGCCAGCAGCCTGGGACTAGCGGGAGGGCGTACGGGGGATACGCAGTATTTT
TRBV5-1,TRBJ2-7,-,-,CASSSFPTGSEQYF,TGCGCCAGCAGCTCCTTCCCTACAGGGTCCGAGCAGTACTTC
TRBV28,TRBJ1-3,-,-,CASSFGRGDGNTIYF,TGTGCCAGCAGTTTCGGGAGAGGGGATGGAAACACCATATATTTT